What follows describes a single T cell receptor beta chain. The entry originates in a study of blood T cell repertoires in COVID-19. The junction had 11 bases not matched to a gene; V was cut back by 5 bases and J by 14 bases. Germline V gives CDR1 MDHEN, CDR2 SYDVKM. This CDR3 is 15 amino acids long. Profiling relied on immunoSEQ multiplex PCR, and the TCRdb table lists in-frame clones only, not all of them. The sample carries around 110,000 clones, roughly 84% recorded once. The study assigned cohorts using participant-reported clinical history. Sample: PBMCs or T cells enriched from blood (not recorded which). The chain couples TRBV28 to TRBJ1-6, with TRBD1 matching over 11 bases. The origin of this receptor is a woman between 25 and 40 years old who had recovered from COVID-19. CDR3 bases: TGTGCCAGCAGTGGGTTAGGGACAGGGGGGGTCACCCTCCACTTT. Its translation: CASSGLGTGGVTLHF. Based on the CDR3 plus reference TRBV28 and TRBJ1-6, the full variable domain is DVKVTQSSRYLVKRTGEKVFLECVQDMDHENMFWYRQDPGLGLRLIYFSYDVKMKEKGDIPEGYSVSREKKERFSLILESASTNQTSMYLCASSGLGTGGVTLHFGNGTRLTVT.